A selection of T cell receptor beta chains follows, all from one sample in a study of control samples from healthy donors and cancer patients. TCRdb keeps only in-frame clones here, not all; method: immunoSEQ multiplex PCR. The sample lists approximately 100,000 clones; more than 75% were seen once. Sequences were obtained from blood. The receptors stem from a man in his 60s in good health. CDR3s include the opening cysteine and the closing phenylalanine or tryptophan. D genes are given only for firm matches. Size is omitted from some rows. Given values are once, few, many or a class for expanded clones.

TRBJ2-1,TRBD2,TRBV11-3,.,CASSVLAGSYNEQFF,TGTGCCAGCAGCGTACTAGCGGGAAGCTACAATGAGCAGTTCTTC
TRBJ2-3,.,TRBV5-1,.,CASSLWGLADTQYF,TGCGCCAGCAGCTTATGGGGGCTAGCAGATACGCAGTATTTT
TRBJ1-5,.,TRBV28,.,CASSRPGNNNQPQHF,TGTGCCAGCAGTAGACCCGGGAATAACAATCAGCCCCAGCATTTT
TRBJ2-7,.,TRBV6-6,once,CASRSTTASVEQYF,TGTGCCAGCAGATCCACGACGGCGTCGGTCGAGCAGTACTTC
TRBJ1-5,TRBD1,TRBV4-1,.,CASSRLTGLGDQPQHF,TGCGCCAGCAGCCGCCTGACAGGGTTAGGCGATCAGCCCCAGCATTTT
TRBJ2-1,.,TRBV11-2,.,CASRSLVNNEQFF,TGTGCCAGCAGGTCCTTGGTAAACAATGAGCAGTTCTTC
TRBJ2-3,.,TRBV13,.,CASSPTDTQYF,TGTGCCAGCAGCCCCACAGATACGCAGTATTTT
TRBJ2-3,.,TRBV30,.,CAWTLEWGGAADTQYF,TGTGCCTGGACCCTCGAATGGGGGGGGGCAGCGGATACGCAGTATTTT
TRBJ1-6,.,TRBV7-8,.,CASSLSRSSYNSPLHF,TGTGCCAGCAGCTTATCCAGGAGCTCCTATAATTCACCCCTCCACTTT
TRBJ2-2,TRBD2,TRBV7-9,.,CASRWSGGPTGELFF,TGTGCCAGCAGATGGAGCGGGGGCCCGACCGGGGAGCTGTTTTTT
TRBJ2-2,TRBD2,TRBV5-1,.,CASSLSGRADGELFF,TGCGCCAGCAGCTTGAGCGGGAGGGCCGACGGGGAGCTGTTTTTT
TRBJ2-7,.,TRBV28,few,CASSTQGTYEQYF,TGTGCCAGCAGTACTCAAGGGACCTACGAGCAGTACTTC
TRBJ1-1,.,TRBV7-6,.,CASSLDGAGPNTEAFF,TGTGCCAGCAGCTTGGATGGGGCAGGGCCGAACACTGAAGCTTTCTTT
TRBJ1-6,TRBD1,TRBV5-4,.,CASSSGGTAYNSPLHF,TGTGCCAGCAGCTCGGGGGGGACAGCCTATAATTCACCCCTCCACTTT
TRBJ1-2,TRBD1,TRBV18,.,CASSPQGQNYGYTF,TGTGCCAGCTCACCTCAGGGACAGAACTATGGCTACACCTTC
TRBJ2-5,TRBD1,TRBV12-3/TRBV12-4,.,CASSINRGETQYF,TGTGCCAGCAGTATAAACAGGGGTGAGACCCAGTACTTC
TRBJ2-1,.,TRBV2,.,CASSENSVGPSYNEQFF,TGTGCCAGCAGTGAAAATTCGGTAGGACCCTCCTACAATGAGCAGTTCTTC
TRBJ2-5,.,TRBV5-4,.,CASSRGLTDVQETQYF,TGTGCCAGCAGCCGGGGCTTGACGGACGTACAAGAGACCCAGTACTTC
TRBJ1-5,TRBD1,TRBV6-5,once,CASRGQGENQPQHF,TGTGCCAGCCGAGGACAGGGGGAGAATCAGCCCCAGCATTTT
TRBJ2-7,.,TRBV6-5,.,CASSYATTSSYEQYF,TGTGCCAGCAGTTACGCGACAACTAGCTCCTACGAGCAGTACTTC
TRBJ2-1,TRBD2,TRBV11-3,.,CASSQGLASHEQFF,TGTGCCAGCAGCCAGGGACTAGCGTCCCATGAGCAGTTCTTC
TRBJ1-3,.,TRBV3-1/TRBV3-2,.,CASSQVDSVPGNTIYF,TGTGCCAGCAGCCAAGTCGACAGCGTTCCTGGAAACACCATATATTTT
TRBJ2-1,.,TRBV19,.,CASGREWSSYNEQFF,TGTGCCAGTGGAAGGGAGTGGAGCTCCTACAATGAGCAGTTCTTC
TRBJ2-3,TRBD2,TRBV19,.,CASSPRLAGAGDTQYF,TGTGCCAGTAGTCCTCGACTAGCGGGGGCCGGAGATACGCAGTATTTT
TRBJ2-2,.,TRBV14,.,CASSQVRGAATGELFF,TGTGCCAGCAGCCAAGTCCGGGGGGCGGCCACCGGGGAGCTGTTTTTT